One and the same sample provided the 20 T cell receptor beta chains below, sequenced in a study of T cell responses to AZD1222 COVID-19 vaccine. Sequencing used immunoSEQ multiplex PCR; TCRdb keeps in-frame clones, though not all of them. The sample lists tens of thousands of clones, about four fifths occurring once. The sequences come from peripheral blood, collected 28 days after the second AZD1222 dose. These TCRs come from an adult who received the AZD1222 COVID-19 vaccine.

Points on this clone: It is unclear where the CDR3 begins or ends on the DNA, so no DNA is shown, and the CDR3 is as TCRdb lists it. The V and J genes are TRBV10-2 and TRBJ2-1; TRBD2 is the table's D call, not checked against the DNA. The V gene's germline CDR1 is WSHSY and CDR2 SAAADI. From its first to its last residue, the CDR3 has 15 amino acids. The CDR3 is CASSTSSGGFGEKFF.

This clone appeared a few times. The V gene is TRBV18, the J gene TRBJ2-7, with 11 bases fitting TRBD1. CDR3 length equals 15 residues. V lost 5 bases, J lost 2 bases, and 5 bases stayed unmatched. Germline V CDR1 and CDR2: KGHSH, LQKENI. This CDR3 is CASSYGQGATYEQYF. As DNA, the CDR3 is TGTGCCAGCTCATACGGACAGGGGGCGACCTACGAGCAGTACTTC.

The chain recombines TRBV9 with TRBJ2-7; 8 bases are a match to TRBD1. The germline V gene has CDR1 SGDLS and CDR2 YYNGEE. CDR3 size: 15 residues. With 0 bases clipped from V and 4 bases from J, the junction kept 6 bases outside the gene matches. The CDR3 nucleotides read TGTGCCAGCAGCGTAGACGGGACAGGCCAATACGAGCAGTACTTC. Amino acids: CASSVDGTGQYEQYF. The entire variable domain, with the rest obtained from reference TRBV9 and TRBJ2-7, is as follows: DSGVTQTPKHLITATGQRVTLRCSPRSGDLSVYWYQQSLDQGLQFLIQYYNGEERAKGNILERFSAQQFPDLHSELNLSSLELGDSALYFCASSVDGTGQYEQYFGPGTRLTVT.

The V gene is TRBV5-1, the J gene TRBJ2-5; D uncertain. Germline lookup yields CDR1 SGHRS and CDR2 YFSETQ. The CDR3 has 11 amino acids. V dropped 6 bases and J dropped 5 bases, with 8 bases sitting between them. The CDR3 here is CASKDGETQYF. CDR3 nucleotide sequence: TGCGCCAGCAAGGATGGGGAGACCCAGTACTTC.

This chain connects TRBV7-2 to TRBJ2-1; D not resolved. Germline lookup yields CDR1 SGHTA and CDR2 FQGNSA. The CDR3 covers 16 residues. Trimming took off 2 bases at V and 9 bases at J, with 20 bases between the two ends. The CDR3 coding sequence is TGTGCCAGCAGCTTATTCTGGGGAACTGCTAGTAGTGAGCAGTTCTTC. Its translation: CASSLFWGTASSEQFF.

V gene TRBV2 combines with J gene TRBJ2-1; 11 bases agree with TRBD2. Germline values: CDR1 SNHLY, CDR2 FYNNEI. V shed 6 bases and J 0 bases; nucleotides not matched to a gene: 4. CDR3 size: 16 residues. CDR3 nucleotide sequence: TGTGCCAGCAGGCGACTAGCGGGGACCTCCTACAATGAGCAGTTCTTC. This encodes CASRRLAGTSYNEQFF.

This chain links TRBV6-5 with TRBJ1-2; TRBD1 agrees at 9 bases. CDR1 is MNHEY, CDR2 SVGAGI, per germline. V lost 0 bases to trimming and J lost 7 bases; unmatched junction nucleotides: 9. The CDR3 runs 16 residues. The CDR3 reads CASSYSGGQGLIGYTF. Written as DNA, the CDR3 is TGTGCCAGCAGTTACTCTGGGGGACAGGGCTTAATTGGCTACACCTTC.

This chain connects TRBV5-1 to TRBJ1-4, with D unresolved. V lost 0 bases, J lost 7 bases, and 13 bases lay in between. Germline lookup yields CDR1 SGHRS and CDR2 YFSETQ. The CDR3 is made up of 15 amino acids. The CDR3: CASSLGRGDGEKLFF. CDR3 DNA: TGCGCCAGCAGCTTGGGCCGGGGAGACGGTGAAAAACTGTTTTTT.

The V and J genes are TRBV20-1 and TRBJ1-1; D unresolved. This CDR3 comprises 10 residues. Trimming stripped 8 bases from V and 7 bases from J, with 11 bases between. CDR1 DFQATT and CDR2 SNEGSKA come from the germline V gene (reference sequence). CDR3 protein: CSPRKDEAFF. The CDR3 nucleotides read TGCAGTCCTCGAAAGGATGAAGCTTTCTTT.

The CDR3 DNA reads TGTGCCAGCAGTTACCGCGCGGGGGGAGAGGGGGAGCAGTACTTC. Translating it yields CASSYRAGGEGEQYF. The chain links TRBV6-6 to TRBJ2-7; 8 nucleotides align to TRBD2. Germline V gene sequence: CDR1 MNHNY, CDR2 SVGAGI (reference sequence). CDR3 length: 15 residues. V shed 2 bases, J shed 7 bases, and the junction held 10 bases outside the gene matches.

The gene calls are TRBV28 and TRBJ1-2, with D uncertain. Looked up from germline, CDR1 is MDHEN and CDR2 is SYDVKM. The CDR3 covers 12 residues. With 6 bases removed from V and 3 bases from J, the gap between germline ends came to 8 bases. Here the CDR3 reads CASSVWDYGYTF. The CDR3 coding sequence is TGTGCCAGCAGCGTTTGGGACTATGGCTACACCTTC.

This sequence joins TRBV3-1 (or the pseudogene TRBV3-2) and TRBJ1-1, with D uncertain. Germline loops: CDR1 LGHDT, CDR2 YNNKEL (reference sequence). This CDR3 is built from 15 residues. V dropped 6 bases and J dropped 4 bases, with 18 bases sitting between them. CDR3 in DNA: TGTGCCAGCAGTCCAAACGGGGTTGGAGGCACTGAAGCTTTCTTT. Its protein product is CASSPNGVGGTEAFF.

The CDR3 sequence is CASTGSRGGSYNSPLHF. The CDR3 nucleotides read TGTGCCAGCACCGGGTCGAGGGGTGGTTCCTATAATTCACCCCTCCACTTT. The rearrangement uses TRBV21-1 and TRBJ1-6. TRBV21-1 is a listed pseudogene. This CDR3 is built from 17 residues.

The rearrangement uses TRBV3-1 (or the pseudogene TRBV3-2) and TRBJ2-1; D is possibly TRBD2 (6 bases). This CDR3 has 14 residues. The V gene lost 1 base and the J gene lost 5 bases, with 9 bases spanning the gap. CDR1 and CDR2 from the germline V gene are LGHDT and YNNKEL (reference sequence). The CDR3 region is CASSQGGINNEQFF. CDR3 sequence (DNA): TGTGCCAGCAGCCAAGGCGGGATAAACAATGAGCAGTTCTTC.

The chain links TRBV5-4 to TRBJ2-7; D tentatively fits TRBD1 or TRBD2 (6 bases each). The CDR3 runs 15 residues. With 4 bases removed from V and 3 bases from J, the gap between germline ends came to 17 bases. Looked up from germline, CDR1 is SGHNT and CDR2 is YYREEE (reference sequence). The CDR3 here is CASSRGQAADYEQYF. The CDR3 bases are TGTGCCAGCAGCCGGGGGCAGGCGGCCGACTACGAGCAGTACTTC.

This clone was seen just once. This chain links TRBV10-3 with TRBJ1-2, with D perhaps TRBD1 (6 bases). V was cut by 7 bases and J by 8 bases, with 8 bases left in between. This CDR3 region has 10 residues. Germline assignment: CDR1 ENHRY and CDR2 SYGVKD. The CDR3 DNA sequence: TGTGCCATCAAGGGGGAAGGCTACACCTTC. Translating it yields CAIKGEGYTF.

V and J are TRBV7-9 and TRBJ2-5; a weak D match, TRBD2 (6 bases). Germline CDR1 SEHNR, CDR2 FQNEAQ (reference sequence). The CDR3 runs 14 residues. Trimming left V 2 bases short and J 4 bases short, with 11 bases between. CDR3: CASSLSIGGETQYF. The DNA of the CDR3 is TGTGCCAGCAGCTTAAGTATCGGGGGAGAGACCCAGTACTTC. Based on the CDR3 plus reference TRBV7-9 and TRBJ2-5, the full variable domain is DTGVSQNPRHKITKRGQNVTFRCDPISEHNRLYWYRQTLGQGPEFLTYFQNEAQLEKSRLLSDRFSAERPKGSFSTLEIQRTEQGDSAMYLCASSLSIGGETQYFGPGTRLLVL.

This clone was seen a single time. The chain uses TRBV6-6 and TRBJ1-5; D remains ambiguous. Germline loops: CDR1 MNHNY, CDR2 SVGAGI (reference sequence). V gave up 3 bases and J gave up 3 bases, with 9 bases separating them. The CDR3 is 14 amino acids. The CDR3 sequence is CASSYAQVNQPQHF. CDR3 bases: TGTGCCAGCAGTTATGCCCAAGTCAATCAGCCCCAGCATTTT.

This chain links TRBV29-1 with TRBJ1-2; D gene uncertain. The CDR3 spans 10 residues. CDR1 and CDR2 from the germline V gene are SQVTM and ANQGSEA. V was trimmed by 2 bases and J by 7 bases, leaving 5 bases between them. Here the CDR3 reads CSVEKGGYTF. The CDR3 DNA follows: TGCAGCGTTGAAAAGGGTGGCTACACCTTC.

V and J are TRBV6-5 and TRBJ1-2; unclear D gene. The germline V and J ends were trimmed by 2 bases and 4 bases, with 14 bases remaining between them. Germline V gene sequence: CDR1 MNHEY, CDR2 SVGAGI. This CDR3 comprises 15 residues. This chain's CDR3 is CASSYGGQETYGYTF. In DNA form, the CDR3 reads TGTGCCAGCAGTTACGGTGGCCAGGAAACCTATGGCTACACCTTC.